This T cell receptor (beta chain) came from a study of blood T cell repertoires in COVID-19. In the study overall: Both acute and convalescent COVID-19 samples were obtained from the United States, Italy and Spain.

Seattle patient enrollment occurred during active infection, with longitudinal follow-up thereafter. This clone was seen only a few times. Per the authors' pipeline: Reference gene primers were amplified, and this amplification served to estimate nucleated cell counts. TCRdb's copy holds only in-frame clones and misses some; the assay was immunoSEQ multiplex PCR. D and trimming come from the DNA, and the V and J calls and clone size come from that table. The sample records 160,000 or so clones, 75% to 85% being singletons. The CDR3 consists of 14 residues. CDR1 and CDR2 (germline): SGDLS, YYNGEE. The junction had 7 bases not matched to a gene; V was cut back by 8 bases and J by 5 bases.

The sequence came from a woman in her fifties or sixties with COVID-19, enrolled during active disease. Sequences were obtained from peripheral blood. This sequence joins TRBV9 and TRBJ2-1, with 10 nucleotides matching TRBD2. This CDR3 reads CASSGLAENNEQFF. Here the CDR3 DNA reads TGTGCCAGTTCCGGACTAGCGGAAAACAATGAGCAGTTCTTC.